Listed below are T cell receptor beta chains from one sample, sequenced in a study of T cells in localized non-small cell lung cancer. Measured with immunoSEQ multiplex PCR; TCRdb has only the in-frame clones, and not every one. This repertoire shows about 22,000 clones, approximately 91% found once; its top ten account for approximately 22%. The specimen was PBMCs, collected before any cancer treatment. These TCRs come from a man between 40 and 70 years old with stage II squamous cell lung carcinoma. The CDR3 runs from the conserved cysteine through the conserved F or W. Each record gives: D gene, clone size, CDR3 length, J gene, V gene, CDR3 protein, CDR3 DNA. The D gene is left open where the match is weak. Rows give clone size only sometimes, using once, few, many, or a class for an expanded clone.

- | - | 15 | TRBJ2-3 | TRBV9 | CASSVEGGATDTQYF | TGTGCCAGCAGCGTCGAGGGAGGTGCGACAGATACGCAGTATTTT
- | - | 15 | TRBJ1-1 | TRBV6-5 | CASSPRRGLNTEAFF | TGTGCCAGCAGTCCCCGTCGGGGGTTGAACACTGAAGCTTTCTTT
TRBD2 | - | 15 | TRBJ2-1 | TRBV9 | CASSLAGGPHNEQFF | TGTGCCAGCAGTCTAGCGGGGGGGCCCCACAATGAGCAGTTCTTC
- | - | 13 | TRBJ1-1 | TRBV7-9 | CASSADRNTEAFF | TGTGCCAGCAGCGCCGACAGAAACACTGAAGCTTTCTTT
TRBD2 | - | 17 | TRBJ2-1 | TRBV9 | CASSAGGSGQTWGEQFF | TGTGCCAGCAGCGCGGGAGGTAGCGGACAAACGTGGGGTGAGCAGTTCTTC
- | - | 14 | TRBJ2-3 | TRBV9 | CASSGRTGTDTQYF | TGTGCCAGCAGCGGGAGGACCGGGACAGATACGCAGTATTTT
- | - | 16 | TRBJ2-3 | TRBV11-2 | CASSLGAFPRTDTQYF | TGTGCCAGCAGCTTAGGAGCGTTCCCTCGTACAGATACGCAGTATTTT
- | - | 16 | TRBJ2-1 | TRBV5-1 | CASSIRDTVGHNEQFF | TGCGCCAGCAGCATCCGGGACACGGTAGGTCACAATGAGCAGTTCTTC
TRBD2 | few | 16 | TRBJ2-7 | TRBV2 | CASGPAGLAGQYEQYF | TGTGCCAGCGGGCCTGCAGGACTAGCGGGACAATACGAGCAGTACTTC
- | - | 13 | TRBJ1-2 | TRBV29-1 | CSVLSRDDYGYTF | TGCAGCGTCTTGAGTAGGGATGACTATGGCTACACCTTC
- | - | 12 | TRBJ2-7 | TRBV6-5 | CASSSDSYEQYF | TGTGCCAGCAGTTCGGACTCATACGAGCAGTACTTC
TRBD2 | - | 19 | TRBJ2-7 | TRBV5-4 | CASSSLSGLAGGPLNEQYF | TGTGCCAGCAGCTCGCTCTCGGGACTAGCGGGGGGGCCTCTGAACGAGCAGTACTTC
TRBD1 | - | 18 | TRBJ2-6 | TRBV27 | CASRGSPGQGTGANVLTF | TGTGCCAGCAGAGGGTCTCCGGGACAGGGAACTGGGGCCAACGTCCTGACTTTC
- | - | 15 | TRBJ1-4 | TRBV28 | CASSSSSGLNEKLFF | TGTGCCAGCAGTTCCTCGAGTGGGCTTAATGAAAAACTGTTTTTT
- | - | 12 | TRBJ2-2 | TRBV6-5 | CASSTNTGELFF | TGTGCCAGCAGTACAAACACCGGGGAGCTGTTTTTT
- | - | 13 | TRBJ2-5 | TRBV18 | CASSPQPDNPRYF | TGTGCCAGCTCACCACAGCCGGACAACCCTAGGTACTTC
- | - | 13 | TRBJ2-5 | TRBV27 | CASSFGNQETQYF | TGTGCCAGCAGTTTCGGCAACCAAGAGACCCAGTACTTC
- | - | 12 | TRBJ1-2 | TRBV4-2 | CASSQDQYGYTF | TGTGCCAGCAGCCAAGACCAGTATGGCTACACCTTC
- | - | 17 | TRBJ2-2 | TRBV14 | CASSLNPGTQNTGELFF | TGTGCCAGCAGCCTAAATCCCGGGACCCAGAACACCGGGGAGCTGTTTTTT
- | - | 17 | TRBJ1-2 | TRBV19 | CASSIAGRGESSYGYTF | TGTGCCAGTAGTATCGCGGGCAGGGGAGAGTCTAGCTATGGCTACACCTTC
- | - | 14 | TRBJ2-3 | TRBV18 | CASSPPLLTDTQYF | TGTGCCAGCTCACCACCACTGCTCACAGATACGCAGTATTTT
- | once | 15 | TRBJ2-5 | TRBV4-3 | CASSQDGEGWETQYF | TGCGCCAGCAGCCAAGATGGTGAGGGATGGGAGACCCAGTACTTC
- | - | 11 | TRBJ2-4 | TRBV29-1 | CSVEGAGIQYF | TGCAGCGTTGAAGGGGCGGGCATTCAGTACTTC
TRBD1 | - | 13 | TRBJ2-7 | TRBV9 | CASSVGQGVEQYF | TGTGCCAGCAGCGTAGGACAGGGGGTTGAGCAGTACTTC
- | - | 12 | TRBJ2-7 | TRBV29-1 | CSGGDSLYEQYF | TGCAGCGGGGGGGACAGCCTTTACGAGCAGTACTTC
- | - | 15 | TRBJ1-3 | TRBV4-1 | CASSQAWGQGNTIYF | TGCGCCAGCAGCCAAGCTTGGGGGCAAGGAAACACCATATATTTT
TRBD1 | - | 16 | TRBJ2-1 | TRBV7-9 | CASSLRQGLSYNEQFF | TGTGCCAGCAGCCTCCGACAGGGTTTAAGCTACAATGAGCAGTTCTTC
- | - | 14 | TRBJ2-3 | TRBV6-1 | CASLEQGGVDTQYF | TGTGCCAGCCTGGAACAAGGGGGGGTGGATACGCAGTATTTT
- | - | 14 | TRBJ1-1 | TRBV18 | CASSRTVPGTEAFF | TGTGCCAGCTCCCGGACCGTCCCGGGGACTGAAGCTTTCTTT
TRBD2 | once | 15 | TRBJ2-2 | TRBV5-1 | CASSLGEGKTGELFF | TGCGCCAGCAGCTTGGGGGAGGGCAAGACCGGGGAGCTGTTTTTT
TRBD1 | once | 15 | TRBJ1-1 | TRBV7-9 | CASSPRQGEGTEAFF | TGTGCCAGCAGCCCGCGACAGGGGGAAGGCACTGAAGCTTTCTTT
- | - | 14 | TRBJ1-1 | TRBV13 | CASSRLGERAEAFF | TGTGCCAGCAGTCGTCTCGGGGAGCGAGCTGAAGCTTTCTTT
- | - | 11 | TRBJ1-1 | TRBV2 | CASRYGAEAFF | TGTGCCAGCAGATACGGGGCTGAAGCTTTCTTT